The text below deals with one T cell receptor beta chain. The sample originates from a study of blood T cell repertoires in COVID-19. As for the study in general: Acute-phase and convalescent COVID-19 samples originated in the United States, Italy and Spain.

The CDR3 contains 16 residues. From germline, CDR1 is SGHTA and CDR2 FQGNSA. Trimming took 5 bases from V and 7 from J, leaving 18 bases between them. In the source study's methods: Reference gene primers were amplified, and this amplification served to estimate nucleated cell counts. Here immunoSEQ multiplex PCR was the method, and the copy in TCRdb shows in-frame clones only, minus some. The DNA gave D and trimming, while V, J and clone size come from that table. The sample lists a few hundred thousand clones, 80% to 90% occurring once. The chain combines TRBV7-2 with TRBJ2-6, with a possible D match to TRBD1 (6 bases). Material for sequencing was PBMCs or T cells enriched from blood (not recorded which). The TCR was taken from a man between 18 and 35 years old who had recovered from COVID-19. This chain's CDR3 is CASSNQGAQGANVLTF. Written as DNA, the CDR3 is TGTGCCAGCAGCAATCAAGGGGCACAGGGTGCCAACGTCCTGACTTTC.